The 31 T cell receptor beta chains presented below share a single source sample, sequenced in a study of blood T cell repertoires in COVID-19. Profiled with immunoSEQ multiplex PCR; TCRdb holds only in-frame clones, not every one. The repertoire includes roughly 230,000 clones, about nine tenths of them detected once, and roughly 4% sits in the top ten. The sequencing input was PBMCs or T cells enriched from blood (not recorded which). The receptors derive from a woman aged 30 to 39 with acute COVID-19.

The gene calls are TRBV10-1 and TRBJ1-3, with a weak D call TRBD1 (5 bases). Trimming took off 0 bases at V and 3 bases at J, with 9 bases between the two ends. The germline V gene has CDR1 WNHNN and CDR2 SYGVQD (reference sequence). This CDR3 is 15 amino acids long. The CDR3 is CASSESAGIGNTIYF. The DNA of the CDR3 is TGCGCCAGCAGTGAGTCAGCAGGGATTGGAAACACCATATATTTT.

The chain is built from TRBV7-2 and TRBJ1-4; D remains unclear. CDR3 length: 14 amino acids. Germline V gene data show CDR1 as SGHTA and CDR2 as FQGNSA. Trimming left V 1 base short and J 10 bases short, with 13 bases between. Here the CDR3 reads CASSLDPLPRKLFF. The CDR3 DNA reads TGTGCCAGCAGCTTAGACCCCCTTCCGAGAAAACTGTTTTTT.

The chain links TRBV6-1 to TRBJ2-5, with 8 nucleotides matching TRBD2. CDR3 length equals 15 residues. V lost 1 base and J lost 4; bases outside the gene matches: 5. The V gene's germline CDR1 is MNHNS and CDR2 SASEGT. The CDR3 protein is CASSEVSGGGETQYF. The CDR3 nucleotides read TGTGCCAGCAGTGAAGTTTCGGGGGGGGGAGAGACCCAGTACTTC.

CDR3 loop: CASSIVASGTDTQYF. In DNA form, the CDR3 reads TGTGCCAGTAGTATCGTGGCTAGCGGCACAGATACGCAGTATTTT. This chain uses TRBV19 with TRBJ2-3, with D maybe TRBD2 (6 bases). Trimming stripped 3 bases from V and 1 base from J, with 11 bases between. Germline-derived CDR1 and CDR2 are LNHDA and SQIVND (reference sequence). The CDR3 runs 15 residues. The whole variable domain, remainder taken from reference TRBV19 and TRBJ2-3, is DGGITQSPKYLFRKEGQNVTLSCEQNLNHDAMYWYRQDPGQGLRLIYYSQIVNDFQKGDIAEGYSVSREKKESFPLTVTSAQKNPTAFYLCASSIVASGTDTQYFGPGTRLTVL.

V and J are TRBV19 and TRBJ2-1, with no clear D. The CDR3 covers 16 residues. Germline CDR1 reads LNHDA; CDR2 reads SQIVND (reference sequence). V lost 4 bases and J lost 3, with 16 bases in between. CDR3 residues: CASSTRWAVNYNEQFF. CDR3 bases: TGTGCCAGTAGTACCCGGTGGGCTGTCAACTACAATGAGCAGTTCTTC.

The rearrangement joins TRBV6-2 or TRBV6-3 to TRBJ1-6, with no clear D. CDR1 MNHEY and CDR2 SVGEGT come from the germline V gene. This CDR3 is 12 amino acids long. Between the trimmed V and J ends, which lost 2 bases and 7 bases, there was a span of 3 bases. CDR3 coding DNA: TGTGCCAGCAGTTACGGCAATTCACCCCTCCACTTT. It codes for CASSYGNSPLHF.

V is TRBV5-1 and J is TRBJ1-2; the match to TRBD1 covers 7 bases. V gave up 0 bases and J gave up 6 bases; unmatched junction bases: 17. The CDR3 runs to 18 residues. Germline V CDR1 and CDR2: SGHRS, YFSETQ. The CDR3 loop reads CASSLVSPPTGTLDGYTF. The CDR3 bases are TGCGCCAGCAGCTTGGTTTCCCCCCCGACAGGGACCCTTGATGGCTACACCTTC. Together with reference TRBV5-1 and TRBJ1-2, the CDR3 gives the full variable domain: KAGVTQTPRYLIKTRGQQVTLSCSPISGHRSVSWYQQTPGQGLQFLFEYFSETQRNKGNFPGRFSGRQFSNSRSEMNVSTLELGDSALYLCASSLVSPPTGTLDGYTFGSGTRLTVV.

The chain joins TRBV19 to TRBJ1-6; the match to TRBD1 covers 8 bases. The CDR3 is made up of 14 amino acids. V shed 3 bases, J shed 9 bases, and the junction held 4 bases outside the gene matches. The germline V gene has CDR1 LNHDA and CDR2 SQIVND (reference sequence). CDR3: CASSMTGEASPLHF. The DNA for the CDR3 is TGTGCCAGTAGTATGACAGGGGAGGCTTCACCCCTCCACTTT. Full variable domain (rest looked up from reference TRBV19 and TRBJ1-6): DGGITQSPKYLFRKEGQNVTLSCEQNLNHDAMYWYRQDPGQGLRLIYYSQIVNDFQKGDIAEGYSVSREKKESFPLTVTSAQKNPTAFYLCASSMTGEASPLHFGNGTRLTVT.

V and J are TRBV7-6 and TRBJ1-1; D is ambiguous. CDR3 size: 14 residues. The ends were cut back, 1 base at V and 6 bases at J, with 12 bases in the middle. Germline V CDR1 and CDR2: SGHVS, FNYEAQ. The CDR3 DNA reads TGTGCCAGCAGCTTAGATTCGGGTGGCCCTGAAGCTTTCTTT. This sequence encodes CASSLDSGGPEAFF.

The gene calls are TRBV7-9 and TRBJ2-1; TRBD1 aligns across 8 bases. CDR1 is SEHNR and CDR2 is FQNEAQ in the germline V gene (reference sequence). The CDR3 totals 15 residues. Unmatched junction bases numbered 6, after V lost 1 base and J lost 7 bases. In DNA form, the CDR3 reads TGTGCCAGCAGCTTAGGGCAGGGGGCTATGAATGAGCAGTTCTTC. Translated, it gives CASSLGQGAMNEQFF.

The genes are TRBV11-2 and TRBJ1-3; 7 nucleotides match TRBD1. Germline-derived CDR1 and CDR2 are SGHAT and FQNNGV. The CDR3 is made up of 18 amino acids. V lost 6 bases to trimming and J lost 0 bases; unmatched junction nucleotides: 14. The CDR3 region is CASRSLGDRGTSGNTIYF. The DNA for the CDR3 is TGTGCCAGCAGATCTCTAGGGGACAGAGGAACCTCTGGAAACACCATATATTTT.

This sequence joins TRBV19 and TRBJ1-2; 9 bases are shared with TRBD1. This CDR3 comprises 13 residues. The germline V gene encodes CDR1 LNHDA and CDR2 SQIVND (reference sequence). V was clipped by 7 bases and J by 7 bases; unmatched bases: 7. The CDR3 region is CASKTGGVTGYTF. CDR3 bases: TGTGCCAGTAAGACAGGGGGTGTAACTGGCTACACCTTC.

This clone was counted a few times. The CDR3 nucleotides read TGTGCCAGCAGCCCGACAGGGACGAACTATGGCTACACCTTC. Translated, it gives CASSPTGTNYGYTF. The V call is TRBV5-5, the J call TRBJ1-2, with 7 bases aligning to TRBD1. Germline CDR1 reads SGHKS; CDR2 reads YYEKEE (reference sequence). V was clipped by 4 bases and J by 2 bases; unmatched bases: 5. The CDR3 runs 14 residues.

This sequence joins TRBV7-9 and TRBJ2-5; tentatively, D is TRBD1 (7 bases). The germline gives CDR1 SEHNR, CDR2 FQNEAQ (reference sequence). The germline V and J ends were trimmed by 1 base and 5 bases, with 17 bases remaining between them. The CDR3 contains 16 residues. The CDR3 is CASSLGGGGGEETQYF. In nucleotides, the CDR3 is TGTGCCAGCAGCTTAGGCGGAGGAGGGGGCGAGGAGACCCAGTACTTC. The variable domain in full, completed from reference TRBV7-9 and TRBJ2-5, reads DTGVSQNPRHKITKRGQNVTFRCDPISEHNRLYWYRQTLGQGPEFLTYFQNEAQLEKSRLLSDRFSAERPKGSFSTLEIQRTEQGDSAMYLCASSLGGGGGEETQYFGPGTRLLVL.

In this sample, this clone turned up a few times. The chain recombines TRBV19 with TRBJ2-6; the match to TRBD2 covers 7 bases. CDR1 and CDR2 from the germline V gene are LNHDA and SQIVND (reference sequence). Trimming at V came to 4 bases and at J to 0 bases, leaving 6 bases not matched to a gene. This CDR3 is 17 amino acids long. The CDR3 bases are TGTGCCAGTAGTAAAACGGGGGGATACTCTGGGGCCAACGTCCTGACTTTC. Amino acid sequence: CASSKTGGYSGANVLTF.

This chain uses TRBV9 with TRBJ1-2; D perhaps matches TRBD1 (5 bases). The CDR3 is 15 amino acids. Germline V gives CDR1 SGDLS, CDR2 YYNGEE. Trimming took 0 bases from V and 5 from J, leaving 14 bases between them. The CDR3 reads CASSVVGAGEYGYTF. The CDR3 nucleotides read TGTGCCAGCAGCGTAGTTGGGGCGGGGGAGTATGGCTACACCTTC. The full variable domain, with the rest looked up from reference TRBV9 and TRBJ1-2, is DSGVTQTPKHLITATGQRVTLRCSPRSGDLSVYWYQQSLDQGLQFLIQYYNGEERAKGNILERFSAQQFPDLHSELNLSSLELGDSALYFCASSVVGAGEYGYTFGSGTRLTVV.

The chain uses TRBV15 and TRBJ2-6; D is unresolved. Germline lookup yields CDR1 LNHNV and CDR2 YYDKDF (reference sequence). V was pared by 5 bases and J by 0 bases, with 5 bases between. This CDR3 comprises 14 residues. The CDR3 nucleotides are TGTGCCACCAGCCTTGTCTCTGGGGCCAACGTCCTGACTTTC. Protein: CATSLVSGANVLTF.

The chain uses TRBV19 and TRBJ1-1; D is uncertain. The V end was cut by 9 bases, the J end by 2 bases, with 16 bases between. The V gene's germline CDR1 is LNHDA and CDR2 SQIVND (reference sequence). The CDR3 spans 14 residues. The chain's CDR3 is CASTRGQINTEAFF. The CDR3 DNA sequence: TGTGCCAGCACAAGAGGGCAGATCAACACTGAAGCTTTCTTT.

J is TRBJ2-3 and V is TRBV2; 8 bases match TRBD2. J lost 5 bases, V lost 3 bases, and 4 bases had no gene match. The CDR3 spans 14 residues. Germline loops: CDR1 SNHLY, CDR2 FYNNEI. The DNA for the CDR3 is TGTGCCAGCAGTGAGTCGGGGGGGATAGATACGCAGTATTTT. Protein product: CASSESGGIDTQYF.

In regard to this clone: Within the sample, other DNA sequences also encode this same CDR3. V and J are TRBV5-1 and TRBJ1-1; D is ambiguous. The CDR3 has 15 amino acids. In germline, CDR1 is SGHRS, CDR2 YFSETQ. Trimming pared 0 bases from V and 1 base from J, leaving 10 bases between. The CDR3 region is CASSLGGLGNTEAFF. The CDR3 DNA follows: TGCGCCAGCAGCTTGGGCGGGCTGGGGAACACTGAAGCTTTCTTT.

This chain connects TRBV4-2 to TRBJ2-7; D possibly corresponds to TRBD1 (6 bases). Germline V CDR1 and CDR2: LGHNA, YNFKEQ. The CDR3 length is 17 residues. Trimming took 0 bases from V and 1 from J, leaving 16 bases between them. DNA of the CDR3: TGTGCCAGCAGCCAAGAGGTGGGGGCAGGGGTATCCTACGAGCAGTACTTC. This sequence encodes CASSQEVGAGVSYEQYF.

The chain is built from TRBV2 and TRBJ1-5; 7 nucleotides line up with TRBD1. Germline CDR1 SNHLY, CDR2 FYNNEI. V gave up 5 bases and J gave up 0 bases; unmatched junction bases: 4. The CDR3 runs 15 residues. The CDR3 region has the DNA TGTGCCAGCAGTCGACAGGGCAATAGCAATCAGCCCCAGCATTTT. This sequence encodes CASSRQGNSNQPQHF.

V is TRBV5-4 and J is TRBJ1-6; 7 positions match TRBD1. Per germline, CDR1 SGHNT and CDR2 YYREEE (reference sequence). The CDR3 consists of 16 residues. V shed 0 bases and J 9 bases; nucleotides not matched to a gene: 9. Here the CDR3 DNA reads TGTGCCAGCAGCTTGGGGGGGGCCGGGACAGCTTCACCCCTCCACTTT. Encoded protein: CASSLGGAGTASPLHF.

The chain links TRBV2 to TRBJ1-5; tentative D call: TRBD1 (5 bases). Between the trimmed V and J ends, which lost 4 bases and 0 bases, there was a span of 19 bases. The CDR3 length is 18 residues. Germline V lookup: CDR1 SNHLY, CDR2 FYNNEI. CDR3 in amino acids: CASSARTGLLYSNQPQHF. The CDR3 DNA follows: TGTGCCAGCAGTGCCCGAACAGGACTATTGTATAGCAATCAGCCCCAGCATTTT.

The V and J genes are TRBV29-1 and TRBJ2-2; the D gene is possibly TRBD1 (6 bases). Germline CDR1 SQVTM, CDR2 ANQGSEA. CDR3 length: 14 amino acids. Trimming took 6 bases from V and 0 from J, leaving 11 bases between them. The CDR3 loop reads CSVRGQSNTGELFF. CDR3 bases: TGCAGCGTCCGCGGACAGTCGAACACCGGGGAGCTGTTTTTT.

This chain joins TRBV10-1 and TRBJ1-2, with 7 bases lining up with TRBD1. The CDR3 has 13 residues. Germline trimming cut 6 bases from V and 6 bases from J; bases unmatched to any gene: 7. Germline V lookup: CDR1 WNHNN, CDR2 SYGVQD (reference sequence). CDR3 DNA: TGCGCCAGCAGCCACGACAGGGAGGATGGCTACACCTTC. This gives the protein CASSHDREDGYTF.

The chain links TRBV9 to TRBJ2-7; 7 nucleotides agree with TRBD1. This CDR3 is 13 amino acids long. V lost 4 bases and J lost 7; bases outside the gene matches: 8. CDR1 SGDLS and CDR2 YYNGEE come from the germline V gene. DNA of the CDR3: TGTGCCAGCAGCAGTAACAGGGGTGAAGAGCAGTACTTC. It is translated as CASSSNRGEEQYF.

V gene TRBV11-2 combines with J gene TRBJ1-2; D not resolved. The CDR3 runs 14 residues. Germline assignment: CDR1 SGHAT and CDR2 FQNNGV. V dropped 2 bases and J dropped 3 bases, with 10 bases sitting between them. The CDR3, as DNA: TGTGCCAGCAGCTTATTCGCCCGAGACTATGGCTACACCTTC. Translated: CASSLFARDYGYTF.

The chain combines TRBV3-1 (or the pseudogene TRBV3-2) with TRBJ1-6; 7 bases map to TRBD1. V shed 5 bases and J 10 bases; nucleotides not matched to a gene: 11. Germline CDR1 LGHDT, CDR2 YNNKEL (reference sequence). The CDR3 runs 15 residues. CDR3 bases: TGTGCCAGCAGCTCGATTGGACAGGATGGGTCACCCCTCCACTTT. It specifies CASSSIGQDGSPLHF.

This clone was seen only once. The CDR3 is CASSQVKGRAEKLFF. In DNA, the CDR3 is TGCGCCAGCAGCCAAGTTAAGGGGCGCGCTGAAAAACTGTTTTTT. The chain is built from TRBV4-1 and TRBJ1-4, with a possible D match to TRBD1 (5 bases). Germline CDR1 is MGHRA and CDR2 is YSYEKL. This CDR3 spans 15 amino acids. Trimming cost V 1 base and J 7 bases, with 13 bases left between them.

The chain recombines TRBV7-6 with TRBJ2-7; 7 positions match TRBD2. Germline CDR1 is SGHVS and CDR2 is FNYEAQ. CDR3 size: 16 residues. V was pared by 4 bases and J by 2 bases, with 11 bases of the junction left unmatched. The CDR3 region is CASSSRFGTIAYEQYF. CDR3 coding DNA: TGTGCCAGCAGCTCCCGATTCGGGACTATCGCCTACGAGCAGTACTTC.